One sample yielded the 20 T cell receptor beta chains listed below, sequenced in a study of technical replicates of blood from a handful of donors. Sequencing was performed with immunoSEQ multiplex PCR; in TCRdb, only in-frame clones are kept and a portion is missing. The sample shows some 70,000 clones, 95% to 97% of them seen only once. Sample: T cells isolated from PBMCs. All receptors come from a human donor in good health.

The gene calls are TRBV6-5 and TRBJ2-1; TRBD2 is a possible D gene (5 bases). Trimming stripped 5 bases from V and 4 bases from J, with 12 bases between. Germline CDR1 MNHEY, CDR2 SVGAGI. CDR3 length: 14 residues. CDR3 in DNA: TGTGCCAGCAGTCTCTATTCGGGGTACAATGAGCAGTTCTTC. It specifies CASSLYSGYNEQFF.

The V call is TRBV5-6, the J call TRBJ2-7; D ambiguous. The germline CDR1 and CDR2 sequences are SGHDT and YYEEEE. The CDR3 spans 13 residues. The germline V and J ends were trimmed by 0 bases and 8 bases, with 12 bases remaining between them. CDR3 sequence reads: CASSLEWLEKQYF. CDR3 in DNA: TGTGCCAGCAGCTTGGAGTGGTTGGAGAAGCAGTACTTC.

The V gene is TRBV25-1, the J gene TRBJ2-3; 8 bases agree with TRBD1. Germline CDR1 MGHDK, CDR2 SYGVNS. V lost 10 bases and J lost 4; bases outside the gene matches: 4. The CDR3 is 12 residues long. The CDR3 sequence is CATAGGADTQYF. The DNA of the CDR3 is TGTGCCACAGCAGGGGGCGCAGATACGCAGTATTTT.

This clone is a singleton in its sample. The CDR3 loop reads CASSLIFRDKYNEQFF. CDR3 in DNA: TGTGCCAGCAGCCTGATCTTTCGGGACAAATACAATGAGCAGTTCTTC. The gene calls are TRBV11-2 and TRBJ2-1; perhaps TRBD1 as D (6 bases). V gave up 5 bases and J gave up 4 bases, with 18 bases separating them. The CDR3 sequence is 16 residues long. Germline CDR1 is SGHAT and CDR2 is FQNNGV. Full variable domain (rest looked up from reference TRBV11-2 and TRBJ2-1): EAGVAQSPRYKIIEKRQSVAFWCNPISGHATLYWYQQILGQGPKLLIQFQNNGVVDDSQLPKDRFSAERLKGVDSTLKIQPAKLEDSAVYLCASSLIFRDKYNEQFFGPGTRLTVL.

This sequence joins TRBV7-2 and TRBJ2-1; TRBD1 is a possible D gene (7 bases). V was cut by 2 bases and J by 8 bases, with 13 bases left in between. Germline values: CDR1 SGHTA, CDR2 FQGNSA. The CDR3 is 14 amino acids. In nucleotides, the CDR3 is TGTGCCAGCAGCTTAAGGACAGGAGGGTATGAGCAGTTCTTC. This codes for CASSLRTGGYEQFF.

This sequence joins TRBV19 and TRBJ2-7; TRBD1 is a possible D gene (5 bases). Germline V CDR1 and CDR2: LNHDA, SQIVND (reference sequence). CDR3 size: 14 residues. Trimming pared 3 bases from V and 2 bases from J, leaving 11 bases between. CDR3 coding DNA: TGTGCCAGTAGTATCCAGGGAAGACCCTACGAGCAGTACTTC. It encodes CASSIQGRPYEQYF.

The V and J genes are TRBV6-5 and TRBJ1-1, with D possibly matching TRBD1 (5 bases). Germline CDR1 is MNHEY and CDR2 is SVGAGI. The CDR3 has 15 residues. Trimming shortened V by 2 bases and J by 3 bases, and 13 bases separated the two germline ends. CDR3 sequence (DNA): TGTGCCAGCAGTTACGGGGGGGTTGGCGACACTGAAGCTTTCTTT. It translates to CASSYGGVGDTEAFF.

The CDR3 nucleotides read TGTGCCAGTATGGGGCGGGGGGAAACTGAAGCTTTCTTT. Protein: CASMGRGETEAFF. The chain is built from TRBV19 and TRBJ1-1, with D possibly matching TRBD1 (5 bases). V lost 7 bases and J lost 5, with 14 bases in between. Per germline, CDR1 LNHDA and CDR2 SQIVND (reference sequence). This CDR3 is built from 13 residues.

V and J are TRBV28 and TRBJ1-1; D is possibly TRBD1 (6 bases). The CDR3 is made up of 16 amino acids. CDR1 MDHEN and CDR2 SYDVKM come from the germline V gene. The V end was cut by 5 bases, the J end by 4 bases, with 20 bases between. The CDR3 DNA is TGTGCCAGCAGTCCCGGGGGGGCGAATTTGGCCACTGAAGCTTTCTTT. This sequence encodes CASSPGGANLATEAFF.

CDR3 sequence (DNA): TGTGCCAGCAGCGCCCGGACAGGGGGCGTCCGACCCTACGAGCAGTACTTC. Encoded protein: CASSARTGGVRPYEQYF. The gene calls are TRBV7-8 and TRBJ2-7, with 11 bases matching TRBD1. Germline CDR1 is SGHVS and CDR2 is FQNEAQ. The V segment lost 5 bases and the J segment 2 bases; nucleotides outside the gene matches: 11. The CDR3 sequence is 17 residues long.

The gene calls are TRBV29-1 and TRBJ2-2, with D perhaps matching TRBD1 (6 bases). From germline, CDR1 is SQVTM and CDR2 ANQGSEA. There are 15 residues in the CDR3. The V end lost 7 bases, the J end lost 4 bases, and 19 bases lay between the germline ends. The CDR3 nucleotides read TGCAGCGCAGAAGAACAGGGCATACTCACCGGGGAGCTGTTTTTT. Amino acids: CSAEEQGILTGELFF.

The chain links TRBV19 to TRBJ1-1; D not resolved. V dropped 0 bases and J dropped 4 bases, with 6 bases sitting between them. Per the germline V gene, CDR1 is LNHDA and CDR2 is SQIVND (reference sequence). The CDR3 loop spans 13 amino acids. This chain's CDR3 is CASSIDTATEAFF. The CDR3 nucleotides are TGTGCCAGTAGTATAGACACAGCCACTGAAGCTTTCTTT.

V gene TRBV6-1 combines with J gene TRBJ1-1, with D unclear. CDR1 MNHNS and CDR2 SASEGT come from the germline V gene. V was clipped by 2 bases and J by 0 bases, with 7 bases between them. The CDR3 loop spans 14 amino acids. CDR3 DNA: TGTGCCAGCAGTGAAAAGGCGGTGAACACTGAAGCTTTCTTT. Translated, it gives CASSEKAVNTEAFF.

The chain links TRBV5-1 to TRBJ2-1, with TRBD2 matching 8 bases. V lost 3 bases, J lost 5 bases, and 7 bases stayed unmatched. Germline V lookup: CDR1 SGHRS, CDR2 YFSETQ. The CDR3 sequence is 15 residues long. CDR3: CASSSNSGTNNEQFF. Here the CDR3 DNA reads TGCGCCAGCAGCTCCAATAGCGGGACCAACAATGAGCAGTTCTTC. The full variable domain, with the rest looked up from reference TRBV5-1 and TRBJ2-1, is KAGVTQTPRYLIKTRGQQVTLSCSPISGHRSVSWYQQTPGQGLQFLFEYFSETQRNKGNFPGRFSGRQFSNSRSEMNVSTLELGDSALYLCASSSNSGTNNEQFFGPGTRLTVL.

The chain recombines TRBV5-8 with TRBJ2-5; 9 bases are shared with TRBD1. The V and J ends lost 3 bases and 6 bases, in that order; junction bases with no gene match: 9. The CDR3 runs to 15 residues. Looked up from germline, CDR1 is SGHTS and CDR2 is YDEGEE. The CDR3 loop reads CASSYFGQGSQTQYF. CDR3 sequence (DNA): TGTGCCAGCAGCTACTTTGGACAGGGGAGTCAGACCCAGTACTTC. The complete variable domain, with remaining parts taken from reference TRBV5-8 and TRBJ2-5, reads EAGVTQSPTHLIKTRGQQATLRCSPISGHTSVYWYQQALGLGLQFLLWYDEGEERNRGNFPPRFSGRQFPNYSSELNVNALELEDSALYLCASSYFGQGSQTQYFGPGTRLLVL.

The V call is TRBV11-3, the J call TRBJ2-1; weak D call: TRBD2 (5 bases). This CDR3 spans 14 amino acids. Between the trimmed V and J ends, which lost 6 bases and 7 bases, there was a span of 16 bases. From germline, CDR1 is SGHNT and CDR2 YENEEA. CDR3: CASSHRDRANEQFF. The CDR3 DNA reads as TGTGCCAGCAGTCACCGGGATCGGGCGAATGAGCAGTTCTTC.

The CDR3 DNA reads as TGTGCCAGCAGCCTTCAGGAGGTCAGCAAAGCTTTCTTT. This translates into CASSLQEVSKAFF. This chain joins TRBV7-2 and TRBJ1-1; no firm D call. Trimming pared 5 bases from V and 9 bases from J, leaving 16 bases between. The CDR3 runs 13 residues. Germline V gene data show CDR1 as SGHTA and CDR2 as FQGNSA.

The rearrangement uses TRBV9 and TRBJ2-7; 10 bases fit TRBD1. CDR1 is SGDLS, CDR2 YYNGEE, per germline. The CDR3 has 15 residues. Germline trimming cut 4 bases from V and 1 base from J; bases unmatched to any gene: 5. CDR3 protein: CASSTGTGVSYEQYF. CDR3 DNA: TGTGCCAGCAGCACCGGGACAGGGGTTTCCTACGAGCAGTACTTC. Complete variable domain (other parts from reference TRBV9 and TRBJ2-7): DSGVTQTPKHLITATGQRVTLRCSPRSGDLSVYWYQQSLDQGLQFLIQYYNGEERAKGNILERFSAQQFPDLHSELNLSSLELGDSALYFCASSTGTGVSYEQYFGPGTRLTVT.

The chain uses TRBV6-5 and TRBJ2-7; unclear D gene. Trimming pared 4 bases from V and 2 bases from J, leaving 15 bases between. This CDR3 contains 15 residues. The germline V gene has CDR1 MNHEY and CDR2 SVGAGI. The CDR3 bases are TGTGCCAGCAGTTCCCCTTCCAGTGTCCCCTACGAGCAGTACTTC. Encoded protein: CASSSPSSVPYEQYF.

J is TRBJ2-7 and V is TRBV27, with a weak D call TRBD1 (6 bases). V was clipped by 3 bases and J by 6 bases, with 21 bases between them. The germline V gene encodes CDR1 MNHEY and CDR2 SMNVEV (reference sequence). The CDR3 extends over 16 amino acids. The CDR3 DNA is TGTGCCAGCAGTTTCTCCCTAATACAGGGACCAGCCGAGCAGTACTTC. Its translation: CASSFSLIQGPAEQYF.